This T cell receptor beta chain was profiled in a study of CD8 T cells in ankylosing spondylitis. Overall study findings and caveats: Disease-linked clones were found to be CD8+ and relatively rare in peripheral blood.

As to this clonotype: Its antigen is not identified. This may come from a read error, since a much larger clone is one base off.

Between the trimmed V and J ends, which lost 10 bases and 4 bases, there was a span of 11 bases. The CDR3 spans 12 residues. TCRdb re-derived calls from the 5' RACE reads in MiXCR, one entry per CDR3 protein. The table shows about 280,000 distinct CDR3 sequences, with over 15% occurring only once. The rearrangement links TRBV12-3 or TRBV12-4 to TRBJ2-1; D not certain. The sequence came from a male donor with ankylosing spondylitis or in good health (not recorded which). The sample taken for sequencing was blood, either unsorted or a sorted T cell fraction (not recorded which). The chain's CDR3 is CANSPEYNEQFF. CDR3 coding DNA: TGTGCCAACAGCCCGGAGTACAATGAGCAGTTCTTC.